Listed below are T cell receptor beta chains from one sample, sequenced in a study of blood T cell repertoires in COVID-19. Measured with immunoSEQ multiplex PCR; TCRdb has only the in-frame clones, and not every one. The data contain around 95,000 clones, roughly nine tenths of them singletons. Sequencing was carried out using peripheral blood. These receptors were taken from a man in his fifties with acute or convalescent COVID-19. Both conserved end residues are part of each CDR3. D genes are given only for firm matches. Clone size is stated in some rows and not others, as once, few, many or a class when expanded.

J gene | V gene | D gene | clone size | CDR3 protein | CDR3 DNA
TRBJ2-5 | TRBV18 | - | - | CASSPVQGQETQYF | TGTGCCAGCTCACCGGTTCAGGGACAAGAGACCCAGTACTTC
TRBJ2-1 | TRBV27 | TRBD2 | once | CASTTGLAYNEQFF | TGTGCCAGCACTACGGGACTAGCATACAATGAGCAGTTCTTC
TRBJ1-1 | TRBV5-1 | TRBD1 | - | CASSLEGQEMNTEAFF | TGCGCCAGCAGCTTGGAGGGACAGGAAATGAACACTGAAGCTTTCTTT
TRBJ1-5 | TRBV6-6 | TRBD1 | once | CASTAGTGFQPQHF | TGTGCCAGCACCGCCGGGACAGGGTTTCAGCCCCAGCATTTT
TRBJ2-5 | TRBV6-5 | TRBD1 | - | CASSYGTGGQETQYF | TGTGCCAGCAGTTACGGGACAGGGGGCCAAGAGACCCAGTACTTC
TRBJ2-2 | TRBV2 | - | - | CASGRETGELFF | TGTGCCAGCGGGCGGGAAACCGGGGAGCTGTTTTTT
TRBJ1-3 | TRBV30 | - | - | CAWGSSGNTIYF | TGTGCCTGGGGGAGCTCTGGAAACACCATATATTTT
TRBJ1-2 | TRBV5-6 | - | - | CASSLRGPRGYTF | TGTGCCAGCAGCTTAAGGGGTCCGAGGGGCTACACCTTC
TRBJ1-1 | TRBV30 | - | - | CAWSDETSGFTEAFF | TGTGCCTGGAGCGACGAAACCTCAGGTTTTACTGAAGCTTTCTTT
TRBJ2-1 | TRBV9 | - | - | CASSVDARTYNEQFF | TGTGCCAGCAGCGTAGATGCGAGAACGTACAATGAGCAGTTCTTC
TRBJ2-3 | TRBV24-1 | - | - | CATSAKGGTDTQYF | TGTGCCACCAGTGCCAAGGGGGGGACAGATACGCAGTATTTT
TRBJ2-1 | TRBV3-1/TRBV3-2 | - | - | CASSQVLRREQFF | TGTGCCAGCAGCCAAGTCCTCCGCAGGGAGCAGTTCTTC
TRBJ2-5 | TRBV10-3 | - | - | CAISTSKETQYF | TGTGCCATCAGTACTAGTAAAGAGACCCAGTACTTC
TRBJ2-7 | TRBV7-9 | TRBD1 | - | CASSLPGQGSEQYF | TGTGCCAGCAGCTTGCCGGGACAGGGGAGCGAGCAGTACTTC
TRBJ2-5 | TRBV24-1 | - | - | CATSDWEGGQETQYF | TGTGCCACCAGTGATTGGGAGGGGGGCCAGGAGACCCAGTACTTC
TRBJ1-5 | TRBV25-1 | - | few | CASSEYRSGGPQHF | TGTGCCAGCAGTGAATATAGATCCGGAGGGCCCCAGCATTTT
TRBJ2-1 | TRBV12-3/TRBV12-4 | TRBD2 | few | CASTAEGGKQFF | TGTGCCAGCACCGCCGAGGGAGGGAAGCAGTTCTTC
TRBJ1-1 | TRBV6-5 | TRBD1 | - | CASSYRDRPGAFF | TGTGCCAGCAGTTACCGGGACAGGCCGGGAGCTTTCTTT
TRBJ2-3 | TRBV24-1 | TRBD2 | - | CATSDPGLAGPPWGTDTQYF | TGTGCCACCAGTGACCCGGGACTAGCGGGACCCCCGTGGGGGACAGATACGCAGTATTTT
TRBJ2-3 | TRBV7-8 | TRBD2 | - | CASSPNLAGLTDTQYF | TGTGCCAGCAGCCCAAATTTAGCGGGTCTCACAGATACGCAGTATTTT
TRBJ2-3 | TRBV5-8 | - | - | CARGGAADTQYF | TGTGCCAGGGGGGGGGCCGCAGATACGCAGTATTTT
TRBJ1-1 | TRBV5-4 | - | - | CASSLMNAEAFF | TGTGCCAGCAGCCTAATGAACGCTGAAGCTTTCTTT
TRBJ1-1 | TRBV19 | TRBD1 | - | CASKMNRGNLDTEAFF | TGTGCCAGTAAGATGAACAGGGGAAATTTGGACACTGAAGCTTTCTTT
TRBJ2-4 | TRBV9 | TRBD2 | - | CASSVGLDRDIQYF | TGTGCCAGCAGCGTGGGACTAGATCGGGACATTCAGTACTTC
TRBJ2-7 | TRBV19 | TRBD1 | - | CASTTGSLEQYF | TGTGCCAGTACGACAGGGTCGTTGGAGCAGTACTTC
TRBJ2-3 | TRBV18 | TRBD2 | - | CASSPPTGGRTDTQYF | TGTGCCAGCTCACCACCTACGGGAGGGCGCACAGATACGCAGTATTTT
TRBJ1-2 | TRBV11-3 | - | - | CASSLGEGLTYGYTF | TGTGCCAGCAGCTTAGGGGAGGGGTTGACCTATGGCTACACCTTC
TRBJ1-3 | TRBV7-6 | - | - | CASSPSPLGRSPGNTIYF | TGTGCCAGCAGCCCGTCCCCTTTGGGGAGGAGCCCTGGAAACACCATATATTTT
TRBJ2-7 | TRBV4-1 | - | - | CASSHLGTRYYEQYF | TGCGCCAGCAGCCACTTAGGGACACGATATTACGAGCAGTACTTC
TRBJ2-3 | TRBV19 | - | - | CASGQQGPRTDTQYF | TGTGCCAGCGGACAACAGGGACCACGCACAGATACGCAGTATTTT
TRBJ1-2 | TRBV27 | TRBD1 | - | CASSISTGGMYYGYTF | TGTGCCAGCAGTATATCGACAGGGGGCATGTATTATGGCTACACCTTC
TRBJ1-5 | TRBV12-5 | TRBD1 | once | CASGLVLRDRGGYSNQPQHF | TGTGCTAGTGGTTTGGTACTCCGGGACAGGGGGGGGTATAGCAATCAGCCCCAGCATTTT
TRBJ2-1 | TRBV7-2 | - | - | CASSREAGEQFF | TGTGCCAGCAGCCGCGAGGCGGGTGAGCAGTTCTTC
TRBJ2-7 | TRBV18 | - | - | CASSPTNYEQYF | TGTGCCAGCTCACCCACTAACTACGAGCAGTACTTC
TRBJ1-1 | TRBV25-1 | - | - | CASSEFAAGNTEAFF | TGTGCCAGCAGTGAATTCGCCGCAGGGAACACTGAAGCTTTCTTT
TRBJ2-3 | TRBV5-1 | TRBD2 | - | CASSPRLAGLSDTQYF | TGCGCCAGCAGCCCAAGACTAGCGGGCCTATCGGATACGCAGTATTTT
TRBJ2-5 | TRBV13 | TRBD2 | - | CASSFSGSGQETQYF | TGTGCCAGCAGCTTTAGCGGGAGTGGGCAAGAGACCCAGTACTTC
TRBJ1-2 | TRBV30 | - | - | CAWMRRRDVLGYTF | TGTGCCTGGATGCGGAGGCGGGACGTCTTGGGCTACACCTTC
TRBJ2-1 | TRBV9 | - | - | CASSVLASSYNEQFF | TGTGCCAGCAGCGTTCTAGCGAGCTCCTACAATGAGCAGTTCTTC
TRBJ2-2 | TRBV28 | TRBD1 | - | CASSFLGQGTGELFF | TGTGCCAGCAGTTTCCTGGGACAGGGCACCGGGGAGCTGTTTTTT
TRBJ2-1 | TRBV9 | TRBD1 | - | CASSGGDRGHNEQFF | TGTGCCAGCAGCGGAGGGGACAGGGGACACAATGAGCAGTTCTTC
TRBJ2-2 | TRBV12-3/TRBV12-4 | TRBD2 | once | CASGRGAGELFF | TGTGCCAGCGGACGGGGGGCCGGGGAGCTGTTTTTT
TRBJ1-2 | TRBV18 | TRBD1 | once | CASSLDRGAGYTF | TGTGCCAGCTCACTCGACAGGGGTGCGGGCTACACCTTC
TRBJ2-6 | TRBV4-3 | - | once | CASSHQPPANGANVLTF | TGCGCCAGCAGCCACCAACCCCCAGCGAACGGGGCCAACGTCCTGACTTTC
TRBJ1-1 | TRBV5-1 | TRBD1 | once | CASSPGTGGTEAFF | TGCGCCAGCAGCCCAGGGACAGGGGGCACTGAAGCTTTCTTT
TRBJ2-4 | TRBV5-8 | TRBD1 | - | CASSHSTGGNIQYF | TGTGCCAGCAGCCATTCGACAGGGGGAAACATTCAGTACTTC
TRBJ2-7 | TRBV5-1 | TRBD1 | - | CASSLALLRQGEIYEQYF | TGCGCCAGCAGCTTGGCCCTCTTGAGACAGGGGGAGATCTACGAGCAGTACTTC
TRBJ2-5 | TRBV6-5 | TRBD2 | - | CASSYLAGPSETQYF | TGTGCCAGCAGTTACCTAGCGGGGCCCTCGGAGACCCAGTACTTC
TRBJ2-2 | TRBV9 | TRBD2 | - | CASSVGVGRAAGTGELFF | TGTGCCAGCAGCGTAGGGGTCGGGAGGGCCGCGGGCACCGGGGAGCTGTTTTTT
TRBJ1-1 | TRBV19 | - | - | CASSISRNTEAFF | TGTGCCAGTAGTATTAGTAGAAACACTGAAGCTTTCTTT
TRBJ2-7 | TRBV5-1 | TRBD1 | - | CASSLKGQSGEQYF | TGCGCCAGCAGCCTAAAGGGACAGTCGGGCGAGCAGTACTTC
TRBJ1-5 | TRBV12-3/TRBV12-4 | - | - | CASSWGGLQPQHF | TGTGCCAGCAGTTGGGGGGGGCTTCAGCCCCAGCATTTT
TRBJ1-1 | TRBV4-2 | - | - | CASTGLTGLSTEAFF | TGTGCCAGCACGGGTCTCACAGGGTTGTCCACTGAAGCTTTCTTT
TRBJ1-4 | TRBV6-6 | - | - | CASSYRGGEKLFF | TGTGCCAGCAGTTACAGGGGAGGGGAAAAACTGTTTTTT